Below are 23 T cell receptor beta chains sequenced from a single sample in a study of technical replicates of blood from a few donors (dated by TCRdb to 2015 to 2018). The library was prepared using the immunoSEQ multiplex PCR assay. Entries here come from immuneACCESS through TCRdb and include only in-frame sequences with V and J called. Some clones fail to appear in such tables; in the studies checked, an unresolved V gene covers under half of the shortfall, and the cause of the remainder is unknown. This sample has more than 65,000 clones in its table, and about nine tenths of those were observed once. Of the sample, approximately 0.36% falls within the top ten clones. The sequenced material came from T cells isolated from PBMCs. These receptors all come from a human donor in good health.

The CDR3, as DNA: TGCGCCAGCAGCTTGGAATGGTGGGGGACTACTGAAGCTTTCTTT. It translates to CASSLEWWGTTEAFF. The chain carries TRBV5-1 and TRBJ1-1, with a possible D match to TRBD1 (5 bases). CDR3 size: 15 residues. V lost 0 bases to trimming and J lost 5 bases, with 14 bases between them. Germline values: CDR1 SGHRS, CDR2 YFSETQ.

The gene calls are TRBV6-6 and TRBJ2-2; 8 bases match TRBD1. The CDR3 is 14 amino acids. From germline, CDR1 is MNHNY and CDR2 SVGAGI (reference sequence). The V segment lost 7 bases and the J segment 4 bases; nucleotides outside the gene matches: 5. The CDR3 DNA follows: TGTGCCAGCATCGACAGGGGTTCCACCGGGGAGCTGTTTTTT. This translates into CASIDRGSTGELFF.

The rearrangement links TRBV6-1 to TRBJ1-2; D unclear. The germline V gene encodes CDR1 MNHNS and CDR2 SASEGT. CDR3 size: 14 residues. Trimming shortened V by 3 bases and J by 1 base, and 9 bases separated the two germline ends. Here the CDR3 DNA reads TGTGCCAGCAGTGAGCCTAAAGTTAACTATGGCTACACCTTC. Protein product: CASSEPKVNYGYTF.

The chain has TRBV13 and TRBJ2-3; D may be TRBD2 (5 bases). V shed 2 bases and J shed 2 bases, with 17 bases lying between them. This CDR3 is built from 17 residues. Per germline, CDR1 PRHDT and CDR2 FYEKMQ (reference sequence). The CDR3 bases are TGTGCCAGCAGCTTACGGGCAAACAGCGGCTACACAGATACGCAGTATTTT. Its translation is CASSLRANSGYTDTQYF.

CDR3 sequence (DNA): TGCGCCAGCAGCACCCGCGACAGGTTAAGTGGGGCCAACGTCCTGACTTTC. The encoded protein is CASSTRDRLSGANVLTF. This sequence joins TRBV5-1 and TRBJ2-6; TRBD1 might be the D (6 bases). Per germline, CDR1 SGHRS and CDR2 YFSETQ. The CDR3 runs 17 residues. Trimming pared 4 bases from V and 3 bases from J, leaving 17 bases between.

The rearrangement joins TRBV6-6 to TRBJ2-7; D may be TRBD2 (5 bases). V was clipped by 6 bases and J by 2 bases, with 8 bases between them. The germline V gene encodes CDR1 MNHNY and CDR2 SVGAGI (reference sequence). CDR3 length: 12 residues. The CDR3 protein is CASRTGTYEQYF. The CDR3 coding sequence is TGTGCCAGCAGGACCGGGACCTACGAGCAGTACTTC.

This rearrangement joins TRBV6-5 to TRBJ1-1, with 8 bases fitting TRBD1. CDR3 length: 11 residues. The germline V gene encodes CDR1 MNHEY and CDR2 SVGAGI. The V and J ends lost 5 bases and 10 bases, in that order; junction bases with no gene match: 3. The CDR3 here is CASSNTGGAFF. As DNA, the CDR3 is TGTGCCAGCAGTAATACAGGGGGAGCTTTCTTT.

Notes on this clone: The same CDR3 is also encoded by other DNA sequences in this sample. The V call is TRBV6-5, the J call TRBJ1-5; D is possibly TRBD1 (6 bases). Trimming cost V 5 bases and J 2 bases, with 7 bases left between them. This CDR3 region has 13 residues. The germline gives CDR1 MNHEY, CDR2 SVGAGI. CDR3 bases: TGTGCCAGCAGTCGACAGGGCAATCAGCCCCAGCATTTT. Amino acids: CASSRQGNQPQHF.

This clone occurred once. V is TRBV23-1 and J is TRBJ1-4; perhaps TRBD1 as D (6 bases). TRBV23-1 falls under the ORF class, with uncertain function. Trimming removed 7 bases at V and 3 bases at J, with 12 bases between. CDR3 size: 14 residues. The CDR3 sequence: CASTRTAPNEKLFF. The CDR3 DNA follows: TGCGCCAGCACCCGGACAGCGCCTAATGAAAAACTGTTTTTT.

The gene calls are TRBV11-2 and TRBJ2-1; TRBD2 might be the D (5 bases). Germline loops: CDR1 SGHAT, CDR2 FQNNGV. CDR3 size: 14 residues. V was clipped by 5 bases and J by 8 bases, with 16 bases between them. The CDR3 protein is CASSASFTAHEQFF. The CDR3 coding sequence is TGTGCCAGCAGCGCTAGCTTTACGGCCCATGAGCAGTTCTTC.

CDR3 amino acids: CASSSLQGAGANVLTF. CDR3 in DNA: TGTGCCAGCAGCTCCTTACAGGGGGCTGGGGCCAACGTCCTGACTTTC. V usage is TRBV11-2 and J usage is TRBJ2-6; 8 bases are a match to TRBD1. Germline loops: CDR1 SGHAT, CDR2 FQNNGV. With 4 bases clipped from V and 2 bases from J, the junction kept 4 bases outside the gene matches. This CDR3 contains 16 residues.

The chain uses TRBV5-1 and TRBJ1-1; 7 bases fit TRBD1. Trimming removed 4 bases from V and 1 base from J; junction bases left unmatched: 4. Germline V lookup: CDR1 SGHRS, CDR2 YFSETQ. This CDR3 is 14 amino acids long. This chain's CDR3 is CASSVQGENTEAFF. DNA of the CDR3: TGCGCCAGCAGCGTCCAGGGGGAGAACACTGAAGCTTTCTTT.

J is TRBJ2-2 and V is TRBV6-5; maybe TRBD2 (5 bases). Germline V gives CDR1 MNHEY, CDR2 SVGAGI. The CDR3 totals 15 residues. V was pared by 4 bases and J by 2 bases, with 11 bases between. The CDR3: CASSSLGHNTGELFF. The CDR3 nucleotides read TGTGCCAGCAGTTCACTAGGGCACAACACCGGGGAGCTGTTTTTT.

This clone was detected once. V is TRBV6-5 and J is TRBJ1-2, with D unclear. This CDR3 comprises 14 residues. Between the trimmed V and J ends, which lost 6 bases and 0 bases, there was a span of 11 bases. Germline CDR1 reads MNHEY; CDR2 reads SVGAGI. CDR3 sequence (DNA): TGTGCCAGCAGCGCGGGTGGGGCTAACTATGGCTACACCTTC. Protein product: CASSAGGANYGYTF.

This sequence joins TRBV9 and TRBJ2-2; D perhaps matches TRBD1 (6 bases). CDR3 size: 17 residues. Germline V gives CDR1 SGDLS, CDR2 YYNGEE. The V end lost 3 bases, the J end lost 3 bases, and 18 bases lay between the germline ends. CDR3 amino acids: CASSAYFNYRDTGELFF. CDR3 DNA: TGTGCCAGCAGCGCCTACTTTAACTACAGGGACACCGGGGAGCTGTTTTTT.

The chain has TRBV2 and TRBJ1-2; 8 nucleotides agree with TRBD1. The CDR3 is 14 residues long. Germline V gene lookup returns CDR1 SNHLY and CDR2 FYNNEI. J gave up 3 bases and V 6 bases, and 6 bases lay outside the gene matches. CDR3 loop: CASRDGQGYYGYTF. Here the CDR3 DNA reads TGTGCCAGCAGGGATGGACAGGGTTACTATGGCTACACCTTC. The full variable domain, rest sourced from reference TRBV2 and TRBJ1-2, is EPEVTQTPSHQVTQMGQEVILRCVPISNHLYFYWYRQILGQKVEFLVSFYNNEISEKSEIFDDQFSVERPDGSNFTLKIRSTKLEDSAMYFCASRDGQGYYGYTFGSGTRLTVV.

This sequence joins TRBV5-1 and TRBJ2-7; D possibly corresponds to TRBD1 (6 bases). Per the germline V gene, CDR1 is SGHRS and CDR2 is YFSETQ. Trimming took off 5 bases at V and 0 bases at J, with 15 bases between the two ends. The CDR3 length is 15 residues. The CDR3 is CASRPRDTTSYEQYF. In nucleotides, the CDR3 is TGCGCCAGCAGGCCCCGGGACACTACCTCCTACGAGCAGTACTTC.

The J gene is TRBJ2-1, the V gene TRBV27, with 7 bases matching TRBD2. In germline, CDR1 is MNHEY, CDR2 SMNVEV (reference sequence). V lost 2 bases, J lost 3 bases, and 1 base stayed unmatched. The CDR3 has 14 residues. The CDR3 loop reads CASSLLADYNEQFF. The CDR3 DNA follows: TGTGCCAGCAGTTTACTAGCGGACTACAATGAGCAGTTCTTC.

This clone was detected only once. As DNA, the CDR3 is TGTGCCAGCAGCTTGGTTTCAGGGGCAGGGAACACTGAAGCTTTCTTT. Its protein is CASSLVSGAGNTEAFF. J is TRBJ1-1 and V is TRBV5-4, with a possible D match to TRBD1 (6 bases). The CDR3 consists of 16 residues. CDR1 and CDR2 (germline): SGHNT, YYREEE (reference sequence). Deletions cut 0 bases from V and 1 base from J, with 13 bases between.

The rearrangement joins TRBV7-2 to TRBJ1-5; 7 positions agree with TRBD1. The CDR3 covers 13 residues. CDR1 and CDR2 (germline): SGHTA, FQGNSA. V gave up 4 bases and J gave up 6 bases; unmatched junction bases: 3. The CDR3: CASSSTGSQPQHF. The CDR3 coding sequence is TGTGCCAGCAGCTCGACAGGGAGTCAGCCCCAGCATTTT.

This chain joins TRBV6-5 and TRBJ1-5; maybe TRBD1 (6 bases). Germline CDR1 MNHEY, CDR2 SVGAGI. CDR3 length equals 12 residues. V was pared by 9 bases and J by 4 bases, with 10 bases between. The DNA of the CDR3 is TGTGCCAGTAGGACAGCAAATCAGCCCCAGCATTTT. Protein sequence: CASRTANQPQHF.

The rearrangement links TRBV28 to TRBJ2-3; 10 nucleotides line up with TRBD2. Germline CDR1 and CDR2: MDHEN and SYDVKM. The trim removed 5 bases at V and 6 bases at J, leaving 8 bases unmatched. This CDR3 has 15 amino acids. This CDR3 reads CASSPLAGEFDTQYF. The CDR3 DNA reads as TGTGCCAGCAGTCCTCTAGCGGGAGAATTTGATACGCAGTATTTT. The full variable domain, rest sourced from reference TRBV28 and TRBJ2-3, is DVKVTQSSRYLVKRTGEKVFLECVQDMDHENMFWYRQDPGLGLRLIYFSYDVKMKEKGDIPEGYSVSREKKERFSLILESASTNQTSMYLCASSPLAGEFDTQYFGPGTRLTVL.

This clone was observed a single time. The rearrangement uses TRBV5-6 and TRBJ2-7, with 9 bases lining up with TRBD1. V shed 3 bases and J 1 base; nucleotides not matched to a gene: 2. The germline CDR1 and CDR2 sequences are SGHDT and YYEEEE. This CDR3 spans 14 amino acids. CDR3 DNA sequence: TGTGCCAGCAGCTGGGGACAGGGTTCCTACGAGCAGTACTTC. This encodes CASSWGQGSYEQYF.